These T cell receptor beta chains were read from a single sample in a study of post-analysis software for immune sequencing data. Via MiXCR, TCRdb re-called the PCR reads, giving one row per CDR3 protein. The sample lists 180,000 or so distinct CDR3 sequences; approximately 30% were seen once. Sequenced input: blood. The source is a girl under 18 with multiple sclerosis. CDR3s include the opening cysteine and the closing phenylalanine or tryptophan. The D gene is left open where the match is weak. Clone sizes are given selectively: once, few, many, or a class where the clone is expanded.

cdr3_nt: TGTGCCAGCCGCACCCGGGGCTCGCTTCATGGCTACACCTTC
cdr3_aa: CASRTRGSLHGYTF
v_call: TRBV28
j_call: TRBJ1-2
clone_size: few
d_call: -

cdr3_nt: TGTGCCAGCAGTTTAGGGGGACAGGGACGCGAGCAGTACTTC
cdr3_aa: CASSLGGQGREQYF
v_call: TRBV28
j_call: TRBJ2-7
clone_size: many
d_call: TRBD1

cdr3_nt: TGTGCCAGCAGTTCGTGGGCCGACTACGAGCAGTACTTC
cdr3_aa: CASSSWADYEQYF
v_call: TRBV12-3/TRBV12-4
j_call: TRBJ2-7
clone_size: -
d_call: -

cdr3_nt: TGCAGCGCCCCCGGGGGGACCAGCGAGACCCAGTACTTC
cdr3_aa: CSAPGGTSETQYF
v_call: TRBV29-1
j_call: TRBJ2-5
clone_size: many
d_call: TRBD2

cdr3_nt: TGCAGTGCTAGAATTGAGGTGGGCTCTGGGGCCAACGTCCTGACTTTC
cdr3_aa: CSARIEVGSGANVLTF
v_call: TRBV20-1
j_call: TRBJ2-6
clone_size: -
d_call: -

cdr3_nt: TGCGCCAGCAGCTATACAGGGGAGGACGAGCAGTACTTC
cdr3_aa: CASSYTGEDEQYF
v_call: TRBV5-1
j_call: TRBJ2-7
clone_size: many
d_call: -

cdr3_nt: TGCGCCAGCAGCTTTCTACTGGGCGAAATCTACGAGCAGTACTTC
cdr3_aa: CASSFLLGEIYEQYF
v_call: TRBV5-1
j_call: TRBJ2-7
clone_size: many
d_call: -

cdr3_nt: TGCAGTGCTCGTGCTTCGAGCACAGATACGCAGTATTTT
cdr3_aa: CSARASSTDTQYF
v_call: TRBV20-1
j_call: TRBJ2-3
clone_size: -
d_call: -

cdr3_nt: TGCGCCAGCAGCTTGGGAGACAGGTCCCAGGAGACCCAGTACTTC
cdr3_aa: CASSLGDRSQETQYF
v_call: TRBV5-1
j_call: TRBJ2-5
clone_size: -
d_call: -

cdr3_nt: TGTGCCAGCCAGGAAAGAATGGGCAGGGAGCTGTTTTTT
cdr3_aa: CASQERMGRELFF
v_call: TRBV6-6
j_call: TRBJ2-2
clone_size: few
d_call: -

cdr3_nt: TGTGCCAGCACCATTCAGGGGGGCAACACTGAAGCTTTCTTT
cdr3_aa: CASTIQGGNTEAFF
v_call: TRBV12-3/TRBV12-4
j_call: TRBJ1-1
clone_size: -
d_call: TRBD1

cdr3_nt: TGCGCCAGCAGCCCGTTTGGATCTGGGGCCAACGTCCTGACTTTC
cdr3_aa: CASSPFGSGANVLTF
v_call: TRBV5-1
j_call: TRBJ2-6
clone_size: many
d_call: -

cdr3_nt: TGTGCCAGCAGCCGTCGCAGGGGGGAGGCGCAGTACTTC
cdr3_aa: CASSRRRGEAQYF
v_call: TRBV6-5
j_call: TRBJ2-7
clone_size: many
d_call: -

cdr3_nt: TGTGCCAGCAGCCGGGACCCCGCGAACACCGGGGAGCTGTTTTTT
cdr3_aa: CASSRDPANTGELFF
v_call: TRBV13
j_call: TRBJ2-2
clone_size: -
d_call: -

cdr3_nt: TGTGCCAGCAGCTTCCGGGGGGCAGGTTACGAGCAGTTCTTC
cdr3_aa: CASSFRGAGYEQFF
v_call: TRBV7-9
j_call: TRBJ2-1
clone_size: -
d_call: -

cdr3_nt: TGCAGTGCTATGCGCTGGGGGACAAACTACGAGCAGTACTTC
cdr3_aa: CSAMRWGTNYEQYF
v_call: TRBV20-1
j_call: TRBJ2-7
clone_size: many
d_call: -

cdr3_nt: TGTGCCAGCTCACAAGACACGGGGAGCACTGAAGCTTTCTTT
cdr3_aa: CASSQDTGSTEAFF
v_call: TRBV18
j_call: TRBJ1-1
clone_size: -
d_call: -

cdr3_nt: TGCAGTGCTAGAGATCGCCTAGCGGGGGGCCCTAGCACAGATACGCAGTATTTT
cdr3_aa: CSARDRLAGGPSTDTQYF
v_call: TRBV20-1
j_call: TRBJ2-3
clone_size: -
d_call: TRBD2

cdr3_nt: TGCAGCGTTGAGGTTTCGCGGGGTTTCGTCGACGAGCAGTACTTC
cdr3_aa: CSVEVSRGFVDEQYF
v_call: TRBV29-1
j_call: TRBJ2-7
clone_size: few
d_call: -

cdr3_nt: TGTGCCAGCAGTAGGACTAGCGGGACGAGCTCCTACAATGAGCAGTTCTTC
cdr3_aa: CASSRTSGTSSYNEQFF
v_call: TRBV7-8
j_call: TRBJ2-1
clone_size: many
d_call: TRBD2

cdr3_nt: TGTGCCAGCAGTCGGACAGGTGAGGGAGAGACCCAGTACTTC
cdr3_aa: CASSRTGEGETQYF
v_call: TRBV27
j_call: TRBJ2-5
clone_size: many
d_call: TRBD1

cdr3_nt: TGCGCCAGCAGCACCCTATTTCAGGGAAGCACCGGGGAGCTGTTTTTT
cdr3_aa: CASSTLFQGSTGELFF
v_call: TRBV5-1
j_call: TRBJ2-2
clone_size: -
d_call: -

cdr3_nt: TGCGCCAGCAGCTCTACCCCCAGGGATCCGAGCTCCTACGAGCAGTACTTC
cdr3_aa: CASSSTPRDPSSYEQYF
v_call: TRBV5-1
j_call: TRBJ2-7
clone_size: -
d_call: -

cdr3_nt: TGCAGCGTCGCGACGCGGACTTCTGAAGCTTTCTTT
cdr3_aa: CSVATRTSEAFF
v_call: TRBV29-1
j_call: TRBJ1-1
clone_size: many
d_call: -

cdr3_nt: TGTGCCAGCAGCGACGGGGCAGCCTATAATTCACCCCTCCACTTT
cdr3_aa: CASSDGAAYNSPLHF
v_call: TRBV7-9
j_call: TRBJ1-6
clone_size: few
d_call: -

cdr3_nt: TGTGCCAGCAGTCTACATGGGACAGACACTGAAGCTTTCTTT
cdr3_aa: CASSLHGTDTEAFF
v_call: TRBV12-3/TRBV12-4
j_call: TRBJ1-1
clone_size: -
d_call: TRBD1

cdr3_nt: TGCGCCAGCAGCCTACAGGGGGCAGACCAGCCCCAGCATTTT
cdr3_aa: CASSLQGADQPQHF
v_call: TRBV4-1
j_call: TRBJ1-5
clone_size: few
d_call: TRBD1

cdr3_nt: TGCGCCAGCAACCCGACAGGGACTCAAGAGACCCAGTACTTC
cdr3_aa: CASNPTGTQETQYF
v_call: TRBV5-1
j_call: TRBJ2-5
clone_size: many
d_call: -

cdr3_nt: TGTGCCAGCAGCCAAGCCGGCGCGGGAGGGTCCTACGAGCAGTACTTC
cdr3_aa: CASSQAGAGGSYEQYF
v_call: TRBV4-2
j_call: TRBJ2-7
clone_size: many
d_call: TRBD2